These 28 T cell receptor beta chains share one sample of origin, sequenced in a study of blood T cell repertoires in COVID-19 (dated by TCRdb to 2019 to 2021). The library came from the immunoSEQ multiplex PCR assay. Entries here come from immuneACCESS through TCRdb and include only in-frame sequences with V and J called. Some clones fail to appear in such tables; in the studies checked, an unresolved V gene covers under half of the shortfall, and the cause of the remainder is unknown. Across this sample there are around 200,000 clones, with about nine tenths seen only once. The top ten hold roughly 0.77% of the sample. The sample comprised PBMCs or T cells enriched from blood (not recorded which). The receptors originated from a woman aged 18-29 years who had recovered from COVID-19.

The chain recombines TRBV9 with TRBJ2-3, with TRBD2 as a possible D gene (5 bases). The germline V gene has CDR1 SGDLS and CDR2 YYNGEE. There are 16 residues in the CDR3. With 0 bases removed from V and 9 bases from J, the gap between germline ends came to 20 bases. CDR3 sequence (DNA): TGTGCCAGCAGCGTAGGGACTGGCGGTAGAAGGGTCACGCAGTATTTT. Residues: CASSVGTGGRRVTQYF.

The chain links TRBV4-3 to TRBJ2-1, with 8 bases fitting TRBD1. The germline gives CDR1 LGHNA, CDR2 YSLEER. The V segment lost 3 bases and the J segment 10 bases; nucleotides outside the gene matches: 5. The CDR3 has 13 residues. CDR3 protein: CASSHQTGAEQFF. CDR3 DNA sequence: TGCGCCAGCAGCCATCAGACAGGGGCCGAGCAGTTCTTC.

V usage is TRBV20-1 and J usage is TRBJ2-1; 12 bases align to TRBD2. From germline, CDR1 is DFQATT and CDR2 SNEGSKA (reference sequence). CDR3 length: 14 amino acids. Trimming at V came to 3 bases and at J to 9 bases, leaving 6 bases not matched to a gene. CDR3 in amino acids: CSASGLAGWGEQFF. CDR3 DNA sequence: TGCAGTGCTAGTGGACTAGCGGGATGGGGTGAGCAGTTCTTC.

The chain joins TRBV6-5 to TRBJ1-5; D gene uncertain. The CDR3 runs 14 residues. V dropped 0 bases and J dropped 4 bases, with 7 bases sitting between them. In germline, CDR1 is MNHEY, CDR2 SVGAGI. The CDR3 region is CASSYSPSNQPQHF. DNA of the CDR3: TGTGCCAGCAGTTACTCACCCAGTAATCAGCCCCAGCATTTT.

The chain joins TRBV6-5 to TRBJ2-7, with 12 bases fitting TRBD1. CDR1 is MNHEY, CDR2 SVGAGI, per germline. The CDR3 runs to 15 residues. With 4 bases clipped from V and 5 bases from J, the junction kept 6 bases outside the gene matches. CDR3 in amino acids: CASSLSGTGGDEQYF. The CDR3 coding sequence is TGTGCCAGCAGTTTGTCCGGGACAGGGGGCGACGAGCAGTACTTC.

The chain links TRBV28 to TRBJ1-5; D remains unclear. The CDR3 is 10 residues long. Trimming cost V 6 bases and J 11 bases, with 8 bases left between them. Germline V gene data show CDR1 as MDHEN and CDR2 as SYDVKM. In DNA form, the CDR3 reads TGTGCCAGCAGCTTCGGGACCCAGCATTTT. It is translated as CASSFGTQHF.

This clone was counted a few times. The gene calls are TRBV7-2 and TRBJ2-7; 7 bases are a match to TRBD1. CDR1 SGHTA and CDR2 FQGNSA come from the germline V gene. With 5 bases clipped from V and 1 base from J, the junction kept 8 bases outside the gene matches. This CDR3 spans 15 amino acids. This CDR3 reads CASSPDRQGSYEQYF. In DNA, the CDR3 is TGTGCCAGCAGCCCCGACCGACAGGGTTCCTACGAGCAGTACTTC.

This sequence joins TRBV19 and TRBJ1-3; TRBD1 might be the D (6 bases). V lost 9 bases, J lost 0 bases, and 15 bases lay in between. The CDR3 is made up of 15 amino acids. CDR1 and CDR2 (germline): LNHDA, SQIVND (reference sequence). CDR3 residues: CASGSTGSSGNTIYF. The CDR3, as DNA: TGTGCCAGCGGATCAACAGGGAGCTCTGGAAACACCATATATTTT.

Regarding this clone: Distinct nucleotide sequences in the sample also encode this CDR3. This chain links TRBV5-4 with TRBJ2-3; D may be TRBD2 (5 bases). The CDR3 length is 14 residues. From germline, CDR1 is SGHNT and CDR2 YYREEE (reference sequence). Trimming shortened V by 0 bases and J by 0 bases, and 5 bases separated the two germline ends. The CDR3 DNA is TGTGCCAGCAGCTTGGCGGGAAGCACAGATACGCAGTATTTT. Translation gives CASSLAGSTDTQYF.

The table lists this clone with a count of one. The rearrangement uses TRBV7-2 and TRBJ2-3; TRBD2 matches 10 bases. CDR1 is SGHTA, CDR2 FQGNSA, per germline. The CDR3 runs 18 residues. V was clipped by 3 bases and J by 0 bases; unmatched bases: 9. CDR3 sequence (DNA): TGTGCCAGCAGCTTTTCACTAGCGGGACCCTTTAGCACAGATACGCAGTATTTT. Its protein product is CASSFSLAGPFSTDTQYF. The full variable domain, in which reference TRBV7-2 and TRBJ2-3 provide the parts outside the CDR3, is GAGVSQSPSNKVTEKGKDVELRCDPISGHTALYWYRQSLGQGLEFLIYFQGNSAPDKSGLPSDRFSAERTGGSVSTLTIQRTQQEDSAVYLCASSFSLAGPFSTDTQYFGPGTRLTVL.

This rearrangement joins TRBV30 to TRBJ2-6; TRBD2 is a possible D gene (7 bases). Deletions cut 3 bases from V and 0 bases from J, with 21 bases between. Germline CDR1 reads GTSNPN; CDR2 reads SVGIG (reference sequence). The CDR3 has 19 residues. The CDR3 sequence: CAWRVTLGGESSGANVLTF. The CDR3 DNA follows: TGTGCCTGGAGGGTTACCCTAGGGGGGGAGAGCTCTGGGGCCAACGTCCTGACTTTC.

The chain combines TRBV15 with TRBJ1-5, with D uncertain. This CDR3 has 15 residues. CDR1 and CDR2 (germline): LNHNV, YYDKDF (reference sequence). The V gene lost 5 bases and the J gene lost 3 bases, with 14 bases spanning the gap. The CDR3 region has the DNA TGTGCCACCAGCCCCAGCGGAACAAACAATCAGCCCCAGCATTTT. Amino acids: CATSPSGTNNQPQHF.

CDR3 protein: CAWSGTGDQPQHF. In nucleotides, the CDR3 is TGTGCCTGGAGTGGGACAGGGGATCAGCCCCAGCATTTT. The chain joins TRBV30 to TRBJ1-5; 9 bases are a match to TRBD1. V shed 1 base and J 5 bases; nucleotides not matched to a gene: 0. The germline V gene has CDR1 GTSNPN and CDR2 SVGIG (reference sequence). The CDR3 runs 13 residues.

The V call is TRBV3-1 (or the pseudogene TRBV3-2), the J call TRBJ2-7; no definite D call. V was clipped by 4 bases and J by 0 bases, with 10 bases between them. The CDR3 runs to 14 residues. Germline V gene data show CDR1 as LGHDT and CDR2 as YNNKEL (reference sequence). CDR3 nucleotide sequence: TGTGCCAGCAGCCGCACTTACTACTCCTACGAGCAGTACTTC. It yields the protein CASSRTYYSYEQYF.

This chain links TRBV11-2 with TRBJ2-1; 7 positions match TRBD2. The CDR3 consists of 15 residues. V was clipped by 5 bases and J by 4 bases; unmatched bases: 8. Germline V gene sequence: CDR1 SGHAT, CDR2 FQNNGV. In nucleotides, the CDR3 is TGTGCCAGCAGCGTCTCCGGGACTACGTACAATGAGCAGTTCTTC. It yields the protein CASSVSGTTYNEQFF.

V gene TRBV5-1 combines with J gene TRBJ2-3; D unresolved. V was trimmed by 1 base and J by 2 bases, leaving 8 bases between them. Germline V lookup: CDR1 SGHRS, CDR2 YFSETQ. The CDR3 covers 14 residues. CDR3 loop: CASSLTSSTDTQYF. CDR3 sequence (DNA): TGCGCCAGCAGCTTGACCAGTTCCACAGATACGCAGTATTTT.

This sequence joins TRBV5-1 and TRBJ1-2; 10 positions match TRBD1. V lost 2 bases and J lost 6; bases outside the gene matches: 4. Germline CDR1 is SGHRS and CDR2 is YFSETQ. This CDR3 has 14 residues. The CDR3 loop reads CASSFLTGGDGYTF. CDR3 in DNA: TGCGCCAGCAGCTTCCTGACAGGGGGCGATGGCTACACCTTC.

The chain recombines TRBV19 with TRBJ2-5, with 8 bases identical to TRBD2. The CDR3 has 13 amino acids. Per germline, CDR1 LNHDA and CDR2 SQIVND (reference sequence). Germline trimming cut 10 bases from V and 5 bases from J; bases unmatched to any gene: 9. The CDR3 protein is CAKGTRVVETQYF. DNA of the CDR3: TGTGCCAAAGGGACTAGGGTGGTGGAGACCCAGTACTTC.

CDR3: CASSTEVQGREQFF. The CDR3 DNA sequence: TGCGCCAGCAGCACTGAGGTTCAGGGCAGAGAGCAGTTCTTC. The gene calls are TRBV5-1 and TRBJ2-1; TRBD1 is a possible D gene (5 bases). Trimming took 4 bases from V and 10 from J, leaving 18 bases between them. Germline-derived CDR1 and CDR2 are SGHRS and YFSETQ. The CDR3 is 14 residues long.

The V and J genes are TRBV7-3 and TRBJ2-2; 13 nucleotides match TRBD2. The CDR3 has 16 residues. The germline CDR1 and CDR2 sequences are SGHTA and FQGTGA. The trim removed 3 bases at V and 6 bases at J, leaving 4 bases unmatched. The CDR3 DNA follows: TGTGCCAGCAGCTTTGGCGGGACTAGCGGGGCCGGGGAGCTGTTTTTT. Translated, it gives CASSFGGTSGAGELFF. Complete variable domain (other parts from reference TRBV7-3 and TRBJ2-2): GAGVSQTPSNKVTEKGKYVELRCDPISGHTALYWYRQSLGQGPEFLIYFQGTGAADDSGLPNDRFFAVRPEGSVSTLKIQRTERGDSAVYLCASSFGGTSGAGELFFGEGSRLTVL.

This chain joins TRBV30 and TRBJ1-1, with 7 positions matching TRBD1. The CDR3 contains 17 residues. V lost 2 bases, J lost 1 base, and 13 bases stayed unmatched. Per germline, CDR1 GTSNPN and CDR2 SVGIG (reference sequence). CDR3 sequence: CAWSSGSRTGPNTEAFF. In DNA form, the CDR3 reads TGTGCCTGGAGTTCTGGGAGTCGGACAGGACCGAACACTGAAGCTTTCTTT.

The gene calls are TRBV28 and TRBJ2-1; tentative D call: TRBD2 (5 bases). The CDR3 is 14 amino acids. CDR1 is MDHEN and CDR2 is SYDVKM in the germline V gene. Trimming removed 7 bases from V and 5 bases from J, with 15 bases in between. CDR3 bases: TGTGCCAGCACCAAACTAGACCTCGACAATGAGCAGTTCTTC. It encodes CASTKLDLDNEQFF.

The chain is built from TRBV6-5 and TRBJ1-5, with D perhaps TRBD1 (6 bases). V lost 10 bases to trimming and J lost 3 bases, with 13 bases between them. Per the germline V gene, CDR1 is MNHEY and CDR2 is SVGAGI. The CDR3 loop spans 13 amino acids. CDR3 in DNA: TGTGCCACAAAACAGGGTAACAATCAGCCCCAGCATTTT. Its protein product is CATKQGNNQPQHF.

The count of this clone is one. This chain uses TRBV4-3 with TRBJ2-2; 7 bases map to TRBD1. V gave up 4 bases and J gave up 4 bases; unmatched junction bases: 3. In germline, CDR1 is LGHNA, CDR2 YSLEER. CDR3 size: 14 residues. DNA of the CDR3: TGCGCCAGCAGCCTTAACAGGGGCACCGGGGAGCTGTTTTTT. Protein: CASSLNRGTGELFF.

The chain is built from TRBV30 and TRBJ1-1; no clear D gene. The CDR3 length is 12 residues. In germline, CDR1 is GTSNPN, CDR2 SVGIG (reference sequence). Trimming left V 2 bases short and J 4 bases short, with 8 bases between. The CDR3 DNA reads TGTGCCTGGAGTACTCATACCACTGAAGCTTTCTTT. This codes for CAWSTHTTEAFF.

The chain carries TRBV4-1 and TRBJ1-1; 8 bases match TRBD1. J was trimmed by 10 bases and V by 4 bases; bases with no gene match: 14. The CDR3 covers 15 residues. Per the germline V gene, CDR1 is MGHRA and CDR2 is YSYEKL. CDR3 DNA: TGCGCCAGCAGCCCCCAGGGGGCGGGGGCTGGAGGAGCTTTCTTT. It codes for CASSPQGAGAGGAFF.

The V gene is TRBV6-5, the J gene TRBJ2-4, with a weak D call TRBD1 (8 bases). This CDR3 contains 15 residues. Germline V CDR1 and CDR2: MNHEY, SVGAGI. V lost 6 bases to trimming and J lost 9 bases, with 21 bases between them. The CDR3 DNA is TGTGCCAGCAGATCACAAAATACAGGGGGGGTCATTCAGTACTTC. It codes for CASRSQNTGGVIQYF.

The V call is TRBV19, the J call TRBJ2-1; 10 nucleotides match TRBD2. V lost 3 bases and J lost 2; bases outside the gene matches: 13. Germline V gives CDR1 LNHDA, CDR2 SQIVND (reference sequence). The CDR3 sequence is 19 residues long. CDR3 DNA sequence: TGTGCCAGTAGTATCGGACTAGCGGTCAGATGGGGGACCTACAATGAGCAGTTCTTC. It encodes CASSIGLAVRWGTYNEQFF.